This T cell receptor (beta chain) was identified during a study of cytomegalovirus exposure and HLA in healthy donors (dated by TCRdb to the late 2010s). Study-wide context: An earlier analysis of roughly 500 of the donors reported 276 Gb of sequence data and more than 90 million unique TCR beta sequences from approximately 180 million T cells. Across about 370 genotyped donors of the cohort, an average of roughly 230,000 unique TCR beta nucleotide sequences per donor were sequenced, and roughly 20% of those sequences were non-productive. A separate validation cohort of 100 to 150 different subjects was used in addition to the roughly 700-subject first cohort. The study profiled the T cell repertoires of hundreds of subjects by immunosequencing and related them to cytomegalovirus serostatus. In the later analysis, no new phenotypic data were used to find candidate immune exposures; instead, reliance was placed on TCR beta sequences and their occurrence across donors. Donor age, sex, ethnicity and CMV serostatus were compiled together with the repertoire data. An early release that covered approximately 600 HLA-typed donors contained 300 to 350 gigabases of sequencing data and about 84 million unique TCR sequences. All discovery cohort repertoires had been generated using a single sequencing platform. An earlier analysis of around 580 of the donors used high-throughput TCR beta sequencing to judge whether each TCR beta V gene segment behaved as functional or pseudogenic. Of the approximately 370 genotyped donors, 70% to 90% were placed in the genetic ancestry cluster associated with self-reported Caucasian donors. To predict cytomegalovirus infection status, the study brought together high-throughput TCR immunosequencing, statistical association of individual TCRs with disease status, and machine learning. The aim of the study was to test whether cataloging public T cell receptors could identify signatures of past pathogen exposure. Because of strong linkage in the cohort, five DR-DQ haplotypes were treated as single units for association and clustering. A later analysis re-analyzed previously published TCR beta repertoires from 660 or so donors and added high-resolution HLA genotyping to study TCR occurrence patterns. The number of donors typed differed by locus, with roughly 629-640 for A, B, C, DRB1 and DQB1, 522 for DQA1, nearly 610 for DPA1, and some 450 for DPB1. Class I and class II HLA loci were covered by the typing at four-digit resolution. A later genetic analysis took genome-wide SNP genotypes for about 55% of the 666 donors and used that subset as a discovery cohort. The paper's findings and limits, for the study overall: Linkage disequilibrium might explain the correlated functional status among segregating V segments, but an unknown experimental factor could not be ruled out. Assigning TCR associations to individual alleles was difficult when HLA alleles, especially DR and DQ, strongly co-occurred. According to a later analysis, most CMV-associated TCR beta chains appeared to be HLA-restricted, and the HLA associations seemed to be driven largely by CMV exposure. According to a later genetic analysis, donors in an Asian-associated ancestry cluster had fewer N-insertions in productive TCRs than the roughly 670-donor mean. In a later analysis, HLA-associated TCR beta chains showed more clonal expansion and lower generation probabilities than non-associated chains that were equally common. Specific HLA alleles were associated with 15,000 to 20,000 TCR beta sequences at a false discovery rate of 0.05 in a later analysis. According to the authors, the approach could potentially be generalized to other disease states and immunological phenotypes. Immune exposure information for the cohort was limited to CMV serostatus. The classifier was reported to diagnose cytomegalovirus status with high specificity and sensitivity in both the original and validation cohorts. A further reported finding was that TCR beta sequences accurately predicted the HLA-A and HLA-B alleles for most subjects in the first cohort. A cluster of highly shared sequence variants was judged likely to represent a technical artifact of the sequencing pipeline. Because HLA typing was missing for some donors at each locus, association tests included only the typed subset. A later analysis found that TCR association rates varied across HLA loci, with DRB1 alleles showing the most associated TCRs and HLA-C alleles the fewest. Several of the top co-occurrence clusters appeared to be linked to parvovirus B19, influenza, CMV and Epstein-Barr virus, according to a later analysis. Only TCR beta chains were sequenced in this cohort, and the absence of alpha or paired-chain data limited detectable features. Because counts were too low, seventeen rarely observed V segments, including chromosome 9 orphons, were excluded from the earlier analysis of 500 to 700 of the donors. In an earlier analysis of some 640 of the donors, most TCR beta V segments were observed in productive rearrangements about 87% or about 30% of the time, broadly matching IMGT annotations. Roughly uniform sequencing depth across donors was assumed in presence/absence analyses, although this assumption may not hold. An association between a missense DCLRE1C variant and V-gene and J-gene trimming of TCR beta chains was found in a later genetic analysis and replicated in an independent cohort. In vitro tests confirmed that a few of the cytomegalovirus-associated TCR beta chains recognize cytomegalovirus antigens. Across donors, most TCR sequences were observed very rarely, whereas some public TCRs were present in many individuals. Some IMGT-functional V segments, including TRBV6-2 and TRBV6-3, could not be told apart with the 87-base-pair reads, so those segments were excluded. The study gave a list of 150 to 200 TCR beta chains associated with cytomegalovirus.

In total, 500 to 700 healthy bone marrow donors made up the cohort. At the time of sampling, all cohort members were nominally healthy, though unrecorded immune exposures were likely present. The donor tested CMV seronegative, placing the donor among the 350 or so seronegative members of the cohort. A peripheral blood sample was collected from each donor, and TCR beta sequencing was performed on peripheral blood mononuclear cells. The Qiagen DNeasy Blood Extraction Kit was used to extract genomic DNA from the blood cell samples. This clone was recorded once. Its target antigen remains unknown. No base quality values were provided; no much bigger clone lies one nucleotide off. Cut back by 5 bases and 0 bases, the V and J ends lie 11 bases apart. The germline V gene (reference sequence) specifies LNHDA as CDR1 and SQIVND as CDR2. Taken from cysteine to phenylalanine, the CDR3 has 14 residues. Only the CDR3 DNA stays, 42 bases, in frame from base 1.

Library method: the immunoSEQ multiplex PCR assay. The multiplex PCR relied on a mix of 60 forward primers for TCR Vbeta segments and 13 reverse primers for TCR Jbeta segments. The CDR3 region of rearranged TCR beta genes was amplified from genomic DNA with a multiplex PCR assay. The Illumina HiSeq System was used to sequence the amplified TCR beta libraries as 87-base-pair reads. The original methods were these. A later analysis tallied 75 million to 95 million unique TCR beta chains across the 666 repertoires, and approximately 12 million of those chains were shared by two or more donors. Raw reads were error-corrected and collapsed into unique sequences with a nearest-neighbor algorithm that merged closely related sequences to remove PCR and sequencing errors. Alignment of CDR3 sequences to IMGT reference sequences was used to assign V, D and J gene segments. Each retained sequence needed at least a six-nucleotide match to both a V gene segment and a J gene segment. Rearrangements were classified as productive when the CDR3 lacked stop codons and remained in frame with V and J, and all other rearrangements were classified as non-productive. CDR3 was defined according to IMGT convention as the region running from the second conserved V-encoded cysteine to the conserved J-encoded phenylalanine. The earlier analysis of more than 450 of the donors excluded sequences that lacked an unambiguous match to a single V gene segment. An earlier analysis of several hundred of the donors called V segments functional above 56.7% productive rearrangements and segregating when the between-donor standard deviation exceeded 5%. A statistical classification framework was built for diagnosing cytomegalovirus status from the catalog of TCR beta chain sequences. In a later analysis, TCR nucleotide sequences were compared against IMGT/GENE-DB human TR gene sequences so that V and J genes could be assigned. A later analysis assigned CDR3 sequences and most-parsimonious VDJ recombination scenarios with the TCRdist pipeline. In a later analysis, every TCR beta chain was defined by the combination of its CDR3 amino acid sequence and its V-gene family, and reads without a unique V-gene family were dropped. As a way to deal with suspected cross-contamination and a sequencing artifact, a later analysis dropped 450 to 600 nucleotide sequences that were highly shared and had low generation probability. In a later analysis, a clonal expansion index for each public chain was calculated from normalized within-repertoire ranks of inferred template counts. Generation probabilities in a later analysis came from a VDJ recombination model fitted to out-of-frame rearrangements, and those results were checked against IGoR. A later analysis scored TCR-TCR, TCR-HLA and TCR-CMV co-occurrence with hypergeometric tests, applying a repertoire-size bias correction to TCR pairs. To estimate false discovery rates, a later analysis permuted the HLA or CMV assignments 20 times. In a later analysis, co-occurring TCRs were grouped using DBSCAN, and TCRdist sequence similarity was added for clustering within HLA-allele-positive subsets. Repertoires with fewer than 30,000 or more than 120,000 public chains were left out of co-occurrence clustering, as were roughly five repertoires with anomalous nucleotide sharing. The table comes from immuneACCESS by way of TCRdb, which keeps in-frame sequences with V and J called. Part of the clones is missing from these tables; in studies checked, under half for an unresolved V gene and the rest for unknown reasons. From that table come the V and J calls and clone size; the DNA was used to work out D and trimming. In this sample the table shows under 200,000 clones, roughly 68% of which occur a single time. The leading ten clones occupy over 1.5% of the sample.

The chain uses TRBV19 and TRBJ2-7; the D segment could be TRBD2, given 6 matching bases. The TCR sequence derives from a woman in her thirties in good health and CMV-seronegative. Sequenced: PBMCs. The CDR3 here reads CASSAGLDSYEQYF. The bases are TGTGCCAGTAGTGCGGGACTGGACTCCTACGAGCAGTACTTC.